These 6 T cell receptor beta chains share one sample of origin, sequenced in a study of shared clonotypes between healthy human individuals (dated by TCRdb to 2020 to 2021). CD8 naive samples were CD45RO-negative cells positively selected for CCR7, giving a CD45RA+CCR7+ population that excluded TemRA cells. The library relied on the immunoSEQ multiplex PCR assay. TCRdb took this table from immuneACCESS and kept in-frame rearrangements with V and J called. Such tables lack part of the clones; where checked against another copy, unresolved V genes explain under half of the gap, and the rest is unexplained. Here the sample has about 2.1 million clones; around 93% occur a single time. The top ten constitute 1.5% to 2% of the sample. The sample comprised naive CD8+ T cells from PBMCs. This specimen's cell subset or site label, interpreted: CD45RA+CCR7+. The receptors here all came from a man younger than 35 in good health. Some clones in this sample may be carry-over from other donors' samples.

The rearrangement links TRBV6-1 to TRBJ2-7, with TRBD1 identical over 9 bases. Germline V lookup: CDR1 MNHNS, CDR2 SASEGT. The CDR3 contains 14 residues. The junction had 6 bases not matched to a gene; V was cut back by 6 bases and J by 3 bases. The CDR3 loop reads CASRDRGGYYEQYF. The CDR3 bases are TGTGCCAGCAGGGACAGGGGTGGTTACTACGAGCAGTACTTC.

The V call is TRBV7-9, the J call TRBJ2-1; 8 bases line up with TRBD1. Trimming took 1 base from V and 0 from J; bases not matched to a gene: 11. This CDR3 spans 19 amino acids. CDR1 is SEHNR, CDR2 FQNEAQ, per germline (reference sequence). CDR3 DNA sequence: TGTGCCAGCAGCTTAGAGGACAGGGTCTTGCGGGTCTCCTACAATGAGCAGTTCTTC. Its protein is CASSLEDRVLRVSYNEQFF.

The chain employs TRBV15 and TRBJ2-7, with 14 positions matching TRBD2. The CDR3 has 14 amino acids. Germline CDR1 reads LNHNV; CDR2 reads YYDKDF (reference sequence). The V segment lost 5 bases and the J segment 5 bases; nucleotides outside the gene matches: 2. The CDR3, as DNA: TGTGCCACCAGCGTGGGACTAGCGGGAGACGAGCAGTACTTC. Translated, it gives CATSVGLAGDEQYF.

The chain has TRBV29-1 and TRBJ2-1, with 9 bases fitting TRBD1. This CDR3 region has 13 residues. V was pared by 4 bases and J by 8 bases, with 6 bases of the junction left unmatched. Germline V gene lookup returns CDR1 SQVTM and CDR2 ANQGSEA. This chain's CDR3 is CSVGTGVSHEQFF. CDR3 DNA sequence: TGCAGCGTTGGGACAGGGGTCTCCCATGAGCAGTTCTTC.

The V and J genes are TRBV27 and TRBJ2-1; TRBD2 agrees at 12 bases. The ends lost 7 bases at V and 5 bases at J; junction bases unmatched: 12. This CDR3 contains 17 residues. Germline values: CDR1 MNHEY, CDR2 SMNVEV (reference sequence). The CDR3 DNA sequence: TGTGCCAGCACCCAGAACCCATGGACTAGCGGGAACAATGAGCAGTTCTTC. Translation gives CASTQNPWTSGNNEQFF.

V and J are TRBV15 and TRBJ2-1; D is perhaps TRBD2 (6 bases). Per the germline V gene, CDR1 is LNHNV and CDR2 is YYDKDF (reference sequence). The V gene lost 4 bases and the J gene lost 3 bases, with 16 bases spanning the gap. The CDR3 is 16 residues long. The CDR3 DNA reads TGTGCCACCAGCACTTTGCTAGCGAGTTTCTACAATGAGCAGTTCTTC. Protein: CATSTLLASFYNEQFF.